The sequence of this T cell receptor beta chain was determined in a study of T cell changes during pregnancy in multiple sclerosis. Profiling relied on immunoSEQ multiplex PCR, and the TCRdb table lists in-frame clones only, not all of them. The sample has about 60,000 clones, 80% to 95% seen once; the top ten hold 0.75% to 0.95%. CDR3 length: 12 amino acids. With 10 bases removed from V and 3 bases from J, the gap between germline ends came to 12 bases. Germline loops: CDR1 SNHLY, CDR2 FYNNEI. The TCR originated in a female donor with multiple sclerosis, enrolled in a pregnancy study. The material sequenced was peripheral blood, taken in the first trimester of pregnancy. This sequence joins TRBV2 and TRBJ1-2, with D uncertain. The CDR3 sequence: CATEREDYGYTF. CDR3 in DNA: TGTGCCACGGAGAGGGAAGACTATGGCTACACCTTC.